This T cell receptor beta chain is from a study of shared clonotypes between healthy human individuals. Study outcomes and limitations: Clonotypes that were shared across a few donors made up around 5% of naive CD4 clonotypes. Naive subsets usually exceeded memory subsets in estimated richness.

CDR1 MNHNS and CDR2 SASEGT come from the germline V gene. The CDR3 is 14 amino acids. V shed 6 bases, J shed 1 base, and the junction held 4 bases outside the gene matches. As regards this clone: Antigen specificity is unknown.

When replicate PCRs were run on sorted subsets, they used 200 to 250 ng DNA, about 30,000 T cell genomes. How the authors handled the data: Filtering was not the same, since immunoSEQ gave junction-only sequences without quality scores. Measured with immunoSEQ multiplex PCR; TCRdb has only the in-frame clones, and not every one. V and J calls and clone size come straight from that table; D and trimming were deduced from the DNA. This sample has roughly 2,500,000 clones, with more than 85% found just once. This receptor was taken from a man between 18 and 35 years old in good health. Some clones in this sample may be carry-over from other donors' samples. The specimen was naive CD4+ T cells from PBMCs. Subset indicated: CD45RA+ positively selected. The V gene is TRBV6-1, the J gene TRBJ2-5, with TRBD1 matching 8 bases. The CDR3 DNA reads TGTGCCAGCAGGACAGGGGTCGTCCAAGAGACCCAGTACTTC. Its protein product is CASRTGVVQETQYF.